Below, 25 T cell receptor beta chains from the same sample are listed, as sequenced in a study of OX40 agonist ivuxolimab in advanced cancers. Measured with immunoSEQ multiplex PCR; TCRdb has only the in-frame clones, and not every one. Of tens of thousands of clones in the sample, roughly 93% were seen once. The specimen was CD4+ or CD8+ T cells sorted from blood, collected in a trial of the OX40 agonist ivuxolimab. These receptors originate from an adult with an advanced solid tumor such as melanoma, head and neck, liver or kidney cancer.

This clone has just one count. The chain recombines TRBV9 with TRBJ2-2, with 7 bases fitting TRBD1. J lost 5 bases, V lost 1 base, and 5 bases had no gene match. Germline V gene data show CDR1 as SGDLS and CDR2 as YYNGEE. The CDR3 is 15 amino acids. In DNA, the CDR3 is TGTGCCAGCAGCGTAACAGGGGATTGGACCGGGGAGCTGTTTTTT. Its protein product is CASSVTGDWTGELFF.

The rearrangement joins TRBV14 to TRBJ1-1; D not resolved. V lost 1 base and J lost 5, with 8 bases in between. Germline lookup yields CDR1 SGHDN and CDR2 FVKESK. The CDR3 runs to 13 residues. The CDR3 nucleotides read TGTGCCAGCAGCCAAGTCCCCTATACTGAAGCTTTCTTT. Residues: CASSQVPYTEAFF. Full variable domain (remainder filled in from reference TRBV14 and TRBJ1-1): EAGVTQFPSHSVIEKGQTVTLRCDPISGHDNLYWYRRVMGKEIKFLLHFVKESKQDESGMPNNRFLAERTGGTYSTLKVQPAELEDSGVYFCASSQVPYTEAFFGQGTRLTVV.

This chain's CDR3 is CASSFGRYSNQPQHF. Written as DNA, the CDR3 is TGTGCCAGCAGCTTTGGTCGTTATAGCAATCAGCCCCAGCATTTT. This chain connects TRBV7-2 to TRBJ1-5; the D is unclear. With 3 bases removed from V and 0 bases from J, the gap between germline ends came to 9 bases. Germline values: CDR1 SGHTA, CDR2 FQGNSA. The CDR3 loop spans 15 amino acids.

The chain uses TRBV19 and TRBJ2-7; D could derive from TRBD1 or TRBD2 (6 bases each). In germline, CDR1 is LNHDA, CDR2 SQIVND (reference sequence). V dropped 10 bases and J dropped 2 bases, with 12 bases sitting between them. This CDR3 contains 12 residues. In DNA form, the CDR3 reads TGTGCCACCGGGGGCGATACCTACGAGCAGTACTTC. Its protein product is CATGGDTYEQYF. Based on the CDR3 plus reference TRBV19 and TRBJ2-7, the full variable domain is DGGITQSPKYLFRKEGQNVTLSCEQNLNHDAMYWYRQDPGQGLRLIYYSQIVNDFQKGDIAEGYSVSREKKESFPLTVTSAQKNPTAFYLCATGGDTYEQYFGPGTRLTVT.

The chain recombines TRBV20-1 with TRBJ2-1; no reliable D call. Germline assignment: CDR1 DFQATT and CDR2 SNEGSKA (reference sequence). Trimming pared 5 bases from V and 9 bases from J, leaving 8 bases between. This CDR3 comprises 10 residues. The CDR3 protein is CSAADGEQFF. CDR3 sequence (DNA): TGCAGTGCTGCTGACGGTGAGCAGTTCTTC.

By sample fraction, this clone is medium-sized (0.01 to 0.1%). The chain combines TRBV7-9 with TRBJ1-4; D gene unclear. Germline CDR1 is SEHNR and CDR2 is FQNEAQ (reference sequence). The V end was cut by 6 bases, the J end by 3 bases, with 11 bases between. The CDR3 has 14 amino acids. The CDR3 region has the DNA TGTGCCAGCAGTCCGGTTGGGTCTAATGAAAAACTGTTTTTT. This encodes CASSPVGSNEKLFF.

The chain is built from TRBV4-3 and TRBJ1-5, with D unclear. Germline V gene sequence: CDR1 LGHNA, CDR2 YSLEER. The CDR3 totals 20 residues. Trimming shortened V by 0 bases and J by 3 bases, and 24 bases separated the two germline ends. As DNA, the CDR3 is TGCGCCAGCAGCCAAGATCTTGATTCGGTCGGGGTAAGGATCAATCAGCCCCAGCATTTT. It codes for CASSQDLDSVGVRINQPQHF.

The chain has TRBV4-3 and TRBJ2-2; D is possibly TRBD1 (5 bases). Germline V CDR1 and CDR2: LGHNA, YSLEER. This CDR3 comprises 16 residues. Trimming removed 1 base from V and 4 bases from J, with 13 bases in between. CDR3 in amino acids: CASSQGAGKITGELFF. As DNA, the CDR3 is TGCGCCAGCAGCCAAGGGGCAGGGAAAATCACCGGGGAGCTGTTTTTT.

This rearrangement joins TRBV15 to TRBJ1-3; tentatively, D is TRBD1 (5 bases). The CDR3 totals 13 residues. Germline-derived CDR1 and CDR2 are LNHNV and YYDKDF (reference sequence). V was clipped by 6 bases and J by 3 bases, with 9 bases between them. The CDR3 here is CATRKGIGNTIYF. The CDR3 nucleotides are TGTGCCACCAGGAAGGGGATTGGAAACACCATATATTTT.

The CDR3 region is CASSYGTGEQFF. In DNA form, the CDR3 reads TGTGCCAGCAGTTACGGAACTGGCGAGCAGTTCTTC. V usage is TRBV6-5 and J usage is TRBJ2-1; D remains ambiguous. CDR1 is MNHEY and CDR2 is SVGAGI in the germline V gene. The CDR3 extends over 12 amino acids. V dropped 2 bases and J dropped 10 bases, with 9 bases sitting between them.

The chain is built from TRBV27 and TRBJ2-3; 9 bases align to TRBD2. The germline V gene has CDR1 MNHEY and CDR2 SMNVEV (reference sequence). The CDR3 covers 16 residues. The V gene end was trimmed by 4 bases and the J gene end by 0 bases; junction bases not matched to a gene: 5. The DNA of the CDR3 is TGTGCCAGCAGTTACCGAGGACTAGCGAGCACAGATACGCAGTATTTT. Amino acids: CASSYRGLASTDTQYF.

The CDR3 nucleotides are TGTGCCAGCAGTCCCGGCAATGAGCAGTTCTTC. Protein product: CASSPGNEQFF. The genes are TRBV7-3 and TRBJ2-1; D ambiguous. Trimming stripped 6 bases from V and 6 bases from J, with 6 bases between. The CDR3 extends over 11 amino acids. Germline V gene data show CDR1 as SGHTA and CDR2 as FQGTGA.

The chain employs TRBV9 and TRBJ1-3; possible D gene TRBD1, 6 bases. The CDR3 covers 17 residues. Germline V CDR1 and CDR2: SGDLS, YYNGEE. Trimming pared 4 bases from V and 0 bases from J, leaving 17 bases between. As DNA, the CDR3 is TGTGCCAGCAGCCTAGGGACAAACAGGTACTCTGGAAACACCATATATTTT. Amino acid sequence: CASSLGTNRYSGNTIYF.

CDR3 in amino acids: CASSDPLGGESTEAFF. CDR3 DNA: TGTGCCAGCAGCGATCCCCTCGGAGGGGAGAGCACTGAAGCTTTCTTT. The chain carries TRBV9 and TRBJ1-1, with D possibly being TRBD1 (5 bases). Between the trimmed V and J ends, which lost 3 bases and 4 bases, there was a span of 19 bases. CDR1 is SGDLS, CDR2 YYNGEE, per germline. The CDR3 covers 16 residues.

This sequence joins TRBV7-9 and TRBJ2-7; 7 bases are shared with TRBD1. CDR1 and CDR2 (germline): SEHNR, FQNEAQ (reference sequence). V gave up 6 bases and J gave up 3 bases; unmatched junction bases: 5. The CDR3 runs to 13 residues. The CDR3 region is CASRKGQNYEQYF. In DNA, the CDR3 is TGTGCCAGCAGGAAGGGACAGAACTACGAGCAGTACTTC.

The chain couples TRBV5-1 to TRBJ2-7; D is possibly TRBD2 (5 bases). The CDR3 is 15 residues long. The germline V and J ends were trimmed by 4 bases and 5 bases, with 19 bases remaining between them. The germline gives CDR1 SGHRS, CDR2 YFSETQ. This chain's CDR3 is CASSGSTTGFDEQYF. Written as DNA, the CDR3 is TGCGCCAGCAGCGGGAGCACGACCGGGTTTGACGAGCAGTACTTC.

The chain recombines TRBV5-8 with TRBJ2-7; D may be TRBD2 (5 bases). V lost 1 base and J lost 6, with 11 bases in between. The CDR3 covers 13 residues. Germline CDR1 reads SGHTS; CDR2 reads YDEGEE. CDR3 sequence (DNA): TGTGCCAGCAGCTTGTCCTCTAGCAGCGAGCAGTACTTC. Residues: CASSLSSSSEQYF.

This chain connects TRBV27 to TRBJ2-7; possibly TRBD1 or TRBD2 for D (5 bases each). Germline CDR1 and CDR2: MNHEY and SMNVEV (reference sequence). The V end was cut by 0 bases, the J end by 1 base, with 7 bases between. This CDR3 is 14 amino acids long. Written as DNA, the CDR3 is TGTGCCAGCAGTTTATCATGGGGGTCCTACGAGCAGTACTTC. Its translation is CASSLSWGSYEQYF.

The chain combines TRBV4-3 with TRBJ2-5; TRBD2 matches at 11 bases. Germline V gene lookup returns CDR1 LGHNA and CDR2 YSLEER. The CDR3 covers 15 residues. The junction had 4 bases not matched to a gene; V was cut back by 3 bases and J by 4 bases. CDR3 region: CASSHTSGSTETQYF. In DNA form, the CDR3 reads TGCGCCAGCAGCCATACTAGCGGGAGTACAGAGACCCAGTACTTC.

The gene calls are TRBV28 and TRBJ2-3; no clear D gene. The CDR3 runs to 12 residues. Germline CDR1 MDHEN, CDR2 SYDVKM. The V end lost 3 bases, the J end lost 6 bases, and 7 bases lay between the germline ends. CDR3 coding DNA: TGTGCCAGCAGTTTTAATATTGATACGCAGTATTTT. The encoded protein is CASSFNIDTQYF.

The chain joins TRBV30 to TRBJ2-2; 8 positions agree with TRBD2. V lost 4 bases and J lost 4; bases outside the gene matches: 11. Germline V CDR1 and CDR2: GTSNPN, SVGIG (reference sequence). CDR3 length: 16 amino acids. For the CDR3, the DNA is TGTGCCTGGACCCCCGGCGAGCGGGAGATCACCGGGGAGCTGTTTTTT. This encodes CAWTPGEREITGELFF.

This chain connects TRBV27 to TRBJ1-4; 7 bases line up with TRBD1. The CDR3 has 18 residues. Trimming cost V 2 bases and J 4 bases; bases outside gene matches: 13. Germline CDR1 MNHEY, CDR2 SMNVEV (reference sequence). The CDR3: CASSLSAGGFFGNEKLFF. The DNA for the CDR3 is TGTGCCAGCAGTTTAAGCGCAGGGGGTTTTTTTGGTAATGAAAAACTGTTTTTT.

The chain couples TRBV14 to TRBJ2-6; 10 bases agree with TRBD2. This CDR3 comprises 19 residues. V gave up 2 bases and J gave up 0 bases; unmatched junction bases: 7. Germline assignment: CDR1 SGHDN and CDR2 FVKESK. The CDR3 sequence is CASSQFQGLANSGANVLTF. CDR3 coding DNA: TGTGCCAGCAGCCAATTTCAGGGACTAGCGAACTCTGGGGCCAACGTCCTGACTTTC.

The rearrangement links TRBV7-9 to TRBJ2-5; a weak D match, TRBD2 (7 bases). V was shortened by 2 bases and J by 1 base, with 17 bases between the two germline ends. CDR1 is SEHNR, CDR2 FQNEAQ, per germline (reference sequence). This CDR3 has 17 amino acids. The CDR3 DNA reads TGTGCCAGCAGCTTATCAGGGGCGGGAGTGGGCCAAGAGACCCAGTACTTC. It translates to CASSLSGAGVGQETQYF.

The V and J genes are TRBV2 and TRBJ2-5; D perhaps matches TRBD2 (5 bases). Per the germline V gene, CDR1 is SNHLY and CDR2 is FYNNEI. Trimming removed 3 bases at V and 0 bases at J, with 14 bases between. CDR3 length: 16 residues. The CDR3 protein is CASSEIWERHQETQYF. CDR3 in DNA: TGTGCCAGCAGTGAGATTTGGGAGCGGCACCAAGAGACCCAGTACTTC. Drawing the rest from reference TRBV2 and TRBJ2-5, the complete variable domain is EPEVTQTPSHQVTQMGQEVILRCVPISNHLYFYWYRQILGQKVEFLVSFYNNEISEKSEIFDDQFSVERPDGSNFTLKIRSTKLEDSAMYFCASSEIWERHQETQYFGPGTRLLVL.